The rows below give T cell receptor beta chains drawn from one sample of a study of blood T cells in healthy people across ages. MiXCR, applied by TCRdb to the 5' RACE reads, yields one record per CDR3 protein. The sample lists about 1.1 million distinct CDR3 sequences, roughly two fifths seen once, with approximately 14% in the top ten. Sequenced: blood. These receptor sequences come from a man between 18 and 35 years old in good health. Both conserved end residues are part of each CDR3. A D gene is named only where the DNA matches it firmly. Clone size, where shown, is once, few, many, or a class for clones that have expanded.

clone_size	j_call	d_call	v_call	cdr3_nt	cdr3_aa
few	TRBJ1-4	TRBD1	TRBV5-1	TGCGCCAGCTGCCGGGACAGGGATGGTGAAAAACTGTTTTTT	CASCRDRDGEKLFF
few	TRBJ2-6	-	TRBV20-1	TGCAGTGCTAGTCCCAGAATCTCTGGGGCCAACGTCCTGACTTTC	CSASPRISGANVLTF
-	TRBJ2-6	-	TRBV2	TGTGCCAGCAGTGTAGGTCTGCCTGGGGCCAACGTCCTGACTTTC	CASSVGLPGANVLTF
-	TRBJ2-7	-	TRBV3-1	TGTGCCAGCAGCCAAAGTGGCGGGGAGAACTACGAGCAGTACTTC	CASSQSGGENYEQYF
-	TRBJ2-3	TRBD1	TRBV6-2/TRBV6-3	TGTGCCAGCAGTTACTCGACAGGGCTCGTAGGTAGGGGGGATACGCAGTATTTT	CASSYSTGLVGRGDTQYF
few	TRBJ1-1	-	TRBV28	TGTGCCAGCAGTGAGGAGAACACTGAAGCTTTCTTT	CASSEENTEAFF
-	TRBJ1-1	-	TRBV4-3	TGCGCCAGCAGCCAAGATTTAGGACACAGGAACACTGAAGCTTTCTTT	CASSQDLGHRNTEAFF
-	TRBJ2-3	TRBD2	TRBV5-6	TGTGCCAGCAGCTTGTATGGGACTAGCGTCGGCACAGATACGCAGTATTTT	CASSLYGTSVGTDTQYF
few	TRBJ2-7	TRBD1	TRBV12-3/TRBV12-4	TGTGCCAGCAGCGCCCCGGCAGGGGGTTCCTACGAGCAGTACTTC	CASSAPAGGSYEQYF
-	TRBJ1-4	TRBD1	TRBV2	TGTGCCAGCAGGGGACAGGAGAATGAAAAACTGTTTTTT	CASRGQENEKLFF
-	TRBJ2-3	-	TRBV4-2	TGTGCCAGCAGCCAAGATCAAGCGGGCACAGATACGCAGTATTTT	CASSQDQAGTDTQYF
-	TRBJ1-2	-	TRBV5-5	TGTGCCAGCAGCTTGGGCGGAGACCGAAGGCCTAACTATGGCTACACCTTC	CASSLGGDRRPNYGYTF
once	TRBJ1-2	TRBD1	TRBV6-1	TGTGCCAGCAGTGTCAACCACCGGGACAGGCTTTATGGCTACACCTTC	CASSVNHRDRLYGYTF
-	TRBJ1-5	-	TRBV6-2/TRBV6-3	TGTGCCAGCAGTTACCCTCCGCGGAATCAGCCCCAGCATTTT	CASSYPPRNQPQHF
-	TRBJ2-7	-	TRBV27	TGTGCCAGCAGTATTGGGACACCCTACGAGCAGTACTTC	CASSIGTPYEQYF
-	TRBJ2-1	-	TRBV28	TGTGCCAGCATGAAGACAGGACTAACCTACAATGAGCAGTTCTTC	CASMKTGLTYNEQFF
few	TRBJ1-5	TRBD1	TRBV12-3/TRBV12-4	TGTGCCAGCAGTGAGGACAGGTTTTATAGCAATCAGCCCCAGCATTTT	CASSEDRFYSNQPQHF
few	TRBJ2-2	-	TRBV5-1	TGCGCCAGTTGCTGGACTACCGGGGAGCTGTTTTTT	CASCWTTGELFF
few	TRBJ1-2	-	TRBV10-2	TGCGCCAGCAGTGAGTCAGGCCGGGGCGGTGGCTACACCTTC	CASSESGRGGGYTF
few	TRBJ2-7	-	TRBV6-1	TGTGCCAGCAGTGAAGCATTAGACAGTCTCTCCTACGAGCAGTACTTC	CASSEALDSLSYEQYF
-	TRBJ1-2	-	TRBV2	TGTGCCAGCAGTGAATCTCCTACGCACCAGTACTATGGCTACACCTTC	CASSESPTHQYYGYTF
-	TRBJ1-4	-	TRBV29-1	TGCAGCGTTGAGGACAGAGACAATGAAAAACTGTTTTTT	CSVEDRDNEKLFF
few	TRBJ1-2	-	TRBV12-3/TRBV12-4	TGTGCCAGCAGTCTCCTGCCTGAAGTCGGGGGCTACACCTTC	CASSLLPEVGGYTF
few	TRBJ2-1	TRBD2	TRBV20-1	TGCAGTGCTAGAGGGCTAGCGGGGGATCAATACAATGAGCAGTTCTTC	CSARGLAGDQYNEQFF